The 2 T cell receptor beta chains reported below all come from one sample, sequenced in a study of T cell clonotyping in hematopoietic cell transplantation (dated by TCRdb to about 2021). Explained via the paper, the time point label denotes: recipient sample about 28 days before transplant, after cytoreduction. The receptor library was made with the immunoSEQ multiplex PCR assay. TCRdb provides this immuneACCESS table in a form limited to in-frame rearrangements. Some clones are lacking; in checked studies, under half of them reflect an unresolved V gene, and why the rest are absent is not known. This sample lists about 36,000 clones; 95% were detected once. The ten largest clones take up 1.5% to 2% of the sample. Sample: peripheral blood mononuclear cells, taken before stem cell transplant. Source of these receptors: a man in his forties with chronic myeloid leukemia. Some clones in this sample may be carry-over from other donors' samples.

The rearrangement uses TRBV6-5 and TRBJ2-2; D is perhaps TRBD1 or TRBD2 (7 bases each). Germline V gene lookup returns CDR1 MNHEY and CDR2 SVGAGI. The V end was cut by 5 bases, the J end by 7 bases, with 17 bases between. The CDR3 covers 15 residues. DNA of the CDR3: TGTGCCAGCAGTCGTCAGGGGGGGTACGGCGGGGAGCTGTTTTTT. Its translation is CASSRQGGYGGELFF.

This clone showed up just once. V gene TRBV4-3 combines with J gene TRBJ2-7; TRBD1 matches at 8 bases. V was clipped by 0 bases and J by 4 bases; unmatched bases: 11. The CDR3 length is 17 residues. The V gene's germline CDR1 is LGHNA and CDR2 YSLEER. The CDR3 sequence is CASSQDRRGTGAYEQYF. CDR3 coding DNA: TGCGCCAGCAGCCAAGACCGTAGGGGGACAGGAGCTTACGAGCAGTACTTC.